Each of the 3 T cell receptor beta chains below was sequenced from the same sample in a study of CD8 T cells in ankylosing spondylitis. TCRdb re-called the 5' RACE reads through MiXCR, storing one row per CDR3 protein. Among some 220,000 distinct CDR3 sequences listed, around 8% were seen once. The sample was blood, either unsorted or a sorted T cell fraction (not recorded which). These TCRs come from a female donor with ankylosing spondylitis or in good health (not recorded which).

This clonotype was seen ten or more times. J is TRBJ2-5 and V is TRBV12-3 or TRBV12-4, with 7 bases matching TRBD1. The CDR3 runs 15 residues. V gave up 5 bases and J gave up 0 bases; unmatched junction bases: 6. CDR3 amino acids: CASSPGQVHQETQYF. The CDR3 bases are TGTGCCAGCAGTCCCGGACAGGTCCACCAAGAGACCCAGTACTTC.

This clonotype was observed many times. The rearrangement uses TRBV5-1 and TRBJ1-4; no definite D call. Deletions cut 3 bases from V and 8 bases from J, with 8 bases between. The CDR3 loop spans 12 amino acids. Germline CDR1 reads SGHRS; CDR2 reads YFSETQ. As DNA, the CDR3 is TGCGCCAGCAGCTCTGACTCGGAAAAACTGTTTTTT. Its protein is CASSSDSEKLFF.

This clonotype was counted many times. The rearrangement joins TRBV20-1 to TRBJ2-3, with 10 bases fitting TRBD2. Per the germline V gene, CDR1 is DFQATT and CDR2 is SNEGSKA (reference sequence). The J segment lost 3 bases and the V segment lost 0 bases, leaving 6 bases of the junction unmatched. This CDR3 contains 16 residues. The CDR3 sequence: CSARDDSGRMTDTQYF. For the CDR3, the DNA is TGCAGTGCTAGAGATGATAGCGGGAGGATGACAGATACGCAGTATTTT.